A single sample is the source of the 12 T cell receptor beta chains below, sequenced in a study of T cells after yellow fever vaccination. TCRdb processed the 5' RACE reads anew with MiXCR; each CDR3 protein has one entry. The sample lists around 180,000 distinct CDR3 sequences, approximately 6.2% occurring once. The input for sequencing was CD4+ T cells sorted from PBMCs, taken on the day of the first yellow fever vaccination. The receptors were gathered from a man younger than 35 who received the YFV17D yellow fever vaccine.

This clonotype was picked up many times. V and J are TRBV6-5 and TRBJ2-5; D perhaps matches TRBD1 (6 bases). The germline CDR1 and CDR2 sequences are MNHEY and SVGAGI. Between the trimmed V and J ends, which lost 6 bases and 5 bases, there was a span of 16 bases. The CDR3 has 14 residues. CDR3 loop: CASRSTGTGETQYF. The CDR3 DNA follows: TGTGCCAGCAGATCTACAGGGACGGGGGAGACCCAGTACTTC.

The chain employs TRBV7-2 and TRBJ2-2; D is possibly TRBD2 (7 bases). Trimming took 5 bases from V and 0 from J, leaving 10 bases between them. The CDR3 length is 15 residues. The V gene's germline CDR1 is SGHTA and CDR2 FQGNSA. The CDR3 loop is CASSPGGSNTGELFF. CDR3 sequence (DNA): TGTGCCAGCAGCCCGGGGGGCTCGAACACCGGGGAGCTGTTTTTT.

This clonotype has a count of ten or more. The chain links TRBV7-2 to TRBJ2-5, with a tentative D call TRBD2 (5 bases). Trimming shortened V by 7 bases and J by 5 bases, and 14 bases separated the two germline ends. The CDR3 length is 13 residues. CDR1 SGHTA and CDR2 FQGNSA come from the germline V gene. The CDR3 region is CASKTSQQETQYF. DNA of the CDR3: TGTGCCAGCAAAACTAGTCAACAGGAGACCCAGTACTTC.

This clonotype was detected ten times or more. The chain employs TRBV7-6 and TRBJ2-5; 7 positions agree with TRBD2. Per the germline V gene, CDR1 is SGHVS and CDR2 is FNYEAQ. The V gene end was trimmed by 2 bases and the J gene end by 5 bases; junction bases not matched to a gene: 5. The CDR3 covers 14 residues. CDR3 amino acids: CASSLQSGAETQYF. CDR3 nucleotide sequence: TGTGCCAGCAGCTTACAAAGCGGGGCGGAGACCCAGTACTTC.

This clonotype showed up many times. The chain links TRBV4-1 to TRBJ2-2; a weak D match, TRBD2 (5 bases). This CDR3 is built from 16 residues. Per germline, CDR1 MGHRA and CDR2 YSYEKL. Trimming removed 2 bases at V and 4 bases at J, with 14 bases between. Here the CDR3 DNA reads TGCGCCAGCAGCCAAACTCGGGGTCGGAGCACCGGGGAGCTGTTTTTT. Protein: CASSQTRGRSTGELFF.

The chain employs TRBV12-3 or TRBV12-4 and TRBJ1-2; possible D gene TRBD1, 5 bases. The CDR3 loop spans 14 amino acids. Trimming took 5 bases from V and 2 from J, leaving 12 bases between them. CDR3 region: CASSGQGRNYGYTF. CDR3 coding DNA: TGTGCCAGCAGTGGGCAGGGCCGCAACTATGGCTACACCTTC.

In this sample, this clonotype turned up many times. The chain links TRBV10-2 to TRBJ2-3; unclear D gene. Per germline, CDR1 WSHSY and CDR2 SAAADI. V was pared by 4 bases and J by 4 bases, with 6 bases between. The CDR3 runs to 12 residues. The CDR3 region is CASSVRADTQYF. The CDR3 DNA reads TGCGCCAGCAGTGTCCGGGCAGATACGCAGTATTTT.

Ten or more counts support this clonotype. The chain carries TRBV24-1 and TRBJ2-2; tentatively, D is TRBD1 or TRBD2 (5 bases each). V was clipped by 4 bases and J by 5 bases, with 13 bases between them. CDR3 length: 15 amino acids. Germline CDR1 reads KGHDR; CDR2 reads SFDVKD. CDR3 nucleotides: TGTGCCACCAGTGAAACGGGACGCCAGACCGGGGAGCTGTTTTTT. As protein: CATSETGRQTGELFF.

J is TRBJ2-5 and V is TRBV10-3; no definite D call. Germline CDR1 reads ENHRY; CDR2 reads SYGVKD. The CDR3 is made up of 14 amino acids. V was clipped by 8 bases and J by 1 base, with 14 bases between them. CDR3 loop: CAIGRLEAQETQYF. The CDR3 DNA reads TGTGCCATCGGCCGCCTTGAAGCCCAAGAGACCCAGTACTTC.

A note on this clonotype: Being one base from a much bigger clone, this may be a read error. The CDR3 sequence: CATIAPGDTQYF. CDR3 coding DNA: TGTGCCACCATTGCCCCGGGAGATACGCAGTATTTT. The V call is TRBV24-1, the J call TRBJ2-3; the D is unclear. CDR1 is KGHDR, CDR2 SFDVKD, per germline. The ends were cut back, 8 bases at V and 5 bases at J, with 10 bases in the middle. There are 12 residues in the CDR3.

This clonotype was observed many times. The rearrangement uses TRBV5-6 and TRBJ1-5; the match to TRBD1 covers 7 bases. The CDR3 sequence is 14 residues long. Trimming cost V 4 bases and J 13 bases; bases outside gene matches: 14. CDR1 is SGHDT, CDR2 YYEEEE, per germline. The CDR3 is CASSPAGTDLPQHF. In nucleotides, the CDR3 is TGTGCCAGCAGCCCTGCCGGGACAGACCTGCCGCAGCATTTT.

V is TRBV4-3 and J is TRBJ2-5; 7 positions match TRBD2. V was clipped by 4 bases and J by 4 bases; unmatched bases: 6. The germline CDR1 and CDR2 sequences are LGHNA and YSLEER. The CDR3 spans 14 residues. Here the CDR3 DNA reads TGCGCCAGCAGCCCGTCACCGGGGGGAGAGACCCAGTACTTC. Its protein product is CASSPSPGGETQYF.